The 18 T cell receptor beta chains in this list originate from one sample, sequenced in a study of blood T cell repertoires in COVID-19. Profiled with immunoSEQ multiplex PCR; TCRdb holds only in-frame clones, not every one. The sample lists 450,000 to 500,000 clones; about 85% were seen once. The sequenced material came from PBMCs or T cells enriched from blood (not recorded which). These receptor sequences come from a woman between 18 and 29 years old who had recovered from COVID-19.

CDR3 bases: TGTGCCAGCAGTGAACAGCGTAACTATGGCTACACCTTC. Its protein product is CASSEQRNYGYTF. This chain links TRBV2 with TRBJ1-2; D is ambiguous. V was trimmed by 2 bases and J by 1 base, leaving 5 bases between them. The CDR3 is 13 amino acids. The germline gives CDR1 SNHLY, CDR2 FYNNEI.

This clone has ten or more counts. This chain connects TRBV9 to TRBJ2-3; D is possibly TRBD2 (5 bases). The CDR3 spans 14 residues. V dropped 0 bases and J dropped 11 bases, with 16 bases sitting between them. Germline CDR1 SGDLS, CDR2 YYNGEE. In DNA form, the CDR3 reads TGTGCCAGCAGCGTAGCCCTAGCTGCGGTTATGCAGTATTTT. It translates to CASSVALAAVMQYF.

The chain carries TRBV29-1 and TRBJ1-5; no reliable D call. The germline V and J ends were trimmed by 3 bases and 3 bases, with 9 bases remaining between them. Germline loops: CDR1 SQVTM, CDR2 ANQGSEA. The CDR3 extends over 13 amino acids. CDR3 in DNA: TGCAGCGTTGAGATCACAGTCAATCAGCCCCAGCATTTT. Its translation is CSVEITVNQPQHF.

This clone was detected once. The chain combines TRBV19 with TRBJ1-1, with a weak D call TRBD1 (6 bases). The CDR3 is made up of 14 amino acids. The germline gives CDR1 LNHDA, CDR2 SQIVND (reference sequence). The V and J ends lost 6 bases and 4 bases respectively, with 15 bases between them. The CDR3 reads CASRVSEGVTEAFF. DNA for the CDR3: TGTGCCAGTAGGGTATCAGAGGGGGTCACTGAAGCTTTCTTT.

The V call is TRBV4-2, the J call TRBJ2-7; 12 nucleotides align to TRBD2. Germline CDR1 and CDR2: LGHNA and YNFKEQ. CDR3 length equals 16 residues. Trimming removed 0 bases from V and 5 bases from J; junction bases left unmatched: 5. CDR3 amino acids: CASSQDLAGGKDEQYF. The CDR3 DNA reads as TGTGCCAGCAGCCAAGATCTAGCGGGGGGGAAAGACGAGCAGTACTTC.

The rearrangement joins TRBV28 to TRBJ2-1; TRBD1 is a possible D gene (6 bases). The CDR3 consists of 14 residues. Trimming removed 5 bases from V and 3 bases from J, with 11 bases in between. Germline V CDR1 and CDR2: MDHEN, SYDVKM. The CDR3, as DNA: TGTGCCAGCAGTCCCCGGACAGACTACAATGAGCAGTTCTTC. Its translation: CASSPRTDYNEQFF.

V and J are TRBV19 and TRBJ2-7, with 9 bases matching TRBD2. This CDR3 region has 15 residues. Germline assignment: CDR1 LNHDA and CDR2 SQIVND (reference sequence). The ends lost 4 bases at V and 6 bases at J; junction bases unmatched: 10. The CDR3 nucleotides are TGTGCCAGTAGTAAAGGGACTAGCAAGACGAGCGAGCAGTACTTC. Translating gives CASSKGTSKTSEQYF.

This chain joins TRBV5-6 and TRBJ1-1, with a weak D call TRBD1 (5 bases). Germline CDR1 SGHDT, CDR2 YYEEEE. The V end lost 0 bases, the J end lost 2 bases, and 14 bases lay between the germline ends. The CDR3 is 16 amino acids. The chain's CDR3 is CASSLVQGGLNTEAFF. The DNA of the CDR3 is TGTGCCAGCAGCTTGGTGCAGGGTGGGCTAAACACTGAAGCTTTCTTT.

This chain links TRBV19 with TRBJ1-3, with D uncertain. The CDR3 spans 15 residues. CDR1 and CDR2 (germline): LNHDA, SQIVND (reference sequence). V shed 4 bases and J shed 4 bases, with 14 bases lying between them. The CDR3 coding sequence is TGTGCCAGTAGTACAGCACGCAGGTTCGGAAACACCATATATTTT. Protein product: CASSTARRFGNTIYF.

The CDR3 DNA sequence: TGCAGCGTTGTGGACTTAGGCCCGAAGGTGAATGAGCAGTTCTTC. Translation: CSVVDLGPKVNEQFF. The chain recombines TRBV29-1 with TRBJ2-1; D possibly corresponds to TRBD2 (5 bases). The CDR3 consists of 15 residues. V was cut by 4 bases and J by 7 bases, with 20 bases left in between. Germline V gene sequence: CDR1 SQVTM, CDR2 ANQGSEA.

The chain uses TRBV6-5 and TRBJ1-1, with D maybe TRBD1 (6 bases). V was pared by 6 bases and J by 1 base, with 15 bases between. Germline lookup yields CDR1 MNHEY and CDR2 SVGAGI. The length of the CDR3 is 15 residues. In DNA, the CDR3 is TGTGCCAGCAGCCGCACAGGGCCGGGGAACACTGAAGCTTTCTTT. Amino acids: CASSRTGPGNTEAFF.

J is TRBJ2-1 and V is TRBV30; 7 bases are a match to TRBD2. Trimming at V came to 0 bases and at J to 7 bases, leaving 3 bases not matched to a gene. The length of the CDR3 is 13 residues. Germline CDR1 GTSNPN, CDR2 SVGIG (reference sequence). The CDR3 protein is CAWSVGGGNEQFF. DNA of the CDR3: TGTGCCTGGAGTGTGGGCGGGGGTAATGAGCAGTTCTTC.

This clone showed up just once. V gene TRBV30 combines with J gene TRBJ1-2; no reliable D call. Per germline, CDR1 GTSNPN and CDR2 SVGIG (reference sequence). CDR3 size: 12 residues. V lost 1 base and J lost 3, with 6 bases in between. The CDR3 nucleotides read TGTGCCTGGAGTGAAGACTACTATGGCTACACCTTC. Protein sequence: CAWSEDYYGYTF.

The CDR3 DNA is TGTGCCATCCGCGGGCCTGACACTGAAGCTTTCTTT. Protein sequence: CAIRGPDTEAFF. The chain has TRBV10-3 and TRBJ1-1; no definite D call. V was pared by 8 bases and J by 3 bases, with 10 bases between. The CDR3 has 12 residues. Germline V gives CDR1 ENHRY, CDR2 SYGVKD.

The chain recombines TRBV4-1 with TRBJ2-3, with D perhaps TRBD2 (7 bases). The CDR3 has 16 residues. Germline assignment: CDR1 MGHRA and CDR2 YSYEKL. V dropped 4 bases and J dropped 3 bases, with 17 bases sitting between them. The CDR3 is CASSRSRGGQTDTQYF. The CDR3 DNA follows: TGCGCCAGCAGCCGTAGTAGGGGGGGCCAGACAGATACGCAGTATTTT.

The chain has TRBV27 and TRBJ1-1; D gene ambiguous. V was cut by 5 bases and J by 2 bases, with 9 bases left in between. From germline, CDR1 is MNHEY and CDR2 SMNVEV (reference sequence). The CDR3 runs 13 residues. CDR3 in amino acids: CASSQARNTEAFF. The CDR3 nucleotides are TGTGCCAGCAGTCAGGCGCGAAACACTGAAGCTTTCTTT.

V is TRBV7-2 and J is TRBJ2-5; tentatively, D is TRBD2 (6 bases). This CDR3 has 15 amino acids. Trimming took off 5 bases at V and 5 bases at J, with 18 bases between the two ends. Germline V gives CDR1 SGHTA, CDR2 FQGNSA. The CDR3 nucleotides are TGTGCCAGCAGCACCCGACGACTAGAGGGGGAGACCCAGTACTTC. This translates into CASSTRRLEGETQYF.

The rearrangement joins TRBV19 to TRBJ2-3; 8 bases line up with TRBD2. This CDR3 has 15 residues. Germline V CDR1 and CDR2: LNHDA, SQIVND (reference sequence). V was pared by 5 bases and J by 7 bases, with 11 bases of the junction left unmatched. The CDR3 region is CASSPRASGSYTQYF. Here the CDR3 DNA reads TGTGCCAGTAGTCCCCGGGCTAGCGGGTCCTATACGCAGTATTTT. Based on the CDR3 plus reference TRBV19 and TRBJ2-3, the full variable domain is DGGITQSPKYLFRKEGQNVTLSCEQNLNHDAMYWYRQDPGQGLRLIYYSQIVNDFQKGDIAEGYSVSREKKESFPLTVTSAQKNPTAFYLCASSPRASGSYTQYFGPGTRLTVL.